Below are 9 T cell receptor beta chains sequenced from a single sample in a study of identical twins. TCRdb reprocessed the 5' RACE reads via MiXCR and lists one record per CDR3 protein. The table records some 590,000 distinct CDR3 sequences, roughly 9.5% of them present only once. Separately, the same data were catalogued under a study of yellow fever vaccine responses in identical twins.

What was sequenced was PBMCs. These receptors originate from a young woman in good health.

The chain couples TRBV6-5 to TRBJ2-2, with TRBD2 as a possible D gene (5 bases). The CDR3 extends over 16 amino acids. Germline loops: CDR1 MNHEY, CDR2 SVGAGI. The ends were cut back, 4 bases at V and 11 bases at J, with 23 bases in the middle. The CDR3 nucleotides read TGTGCCAGCAGTTCCGGACTCGCACCTCTGGGAATCGAGCTGTTTTTT. This codes for CASSSGLAPLGIELFF.

The CDR3 DNA is TGTGCCAGCCGGGTCGTTACGCCTGAAGCTTTCTTT. Translation: CASRVVTPEAFF. This chain connects TRBV2 to TRBJ1-1; D unclear. The CDR3 contains 12 residues. Trimming pared 8 bases from V and 6 bases from J, leaving 13 bases between. The germline V gene encodes CDR1 SNHLY and CDR2 FYNNEI.

This clonotype was found many times. CDR3 DNA: TGTGCCAGCAGTGAACCCCGCCGGGACTCCAGCTCCTACGAGCAGTACTTC. Protein product: CASSEPRRDSSSYEQYF. V usage is TRBV25-1 and J usage is TRBJ2-7; tentatively, D is TRBD2 (6 bases). Trimming pared 2 bases from V and 0 bases from J, leaving 17 bases between. The germline CDR1 and CDR2 sequences are MGHDK and SYGVNS. This CDR3 has 17 residues.

This rearrangement joins TRBV29-1 to TRBJ2-4; D tentatively fits TRBD1 or TRBD2 (5 bases each). Trimming stripped 4 bases from V and 0 bases from J, with 10 bases between. Germline CDR1 and CDR2: SQVTM and ANQGSEA. CDR3 length: 14 amino acids. In nucleotides, the CDR3 is TGCAGCGTTGGGTTGGGGGTAGCCAAAAACATTCAGTACTTC. Protein product: CSVGLGVAKNIQYF.

This clonotype has at least ten counts. V and J are TRBV12-3 or TRBV12-4 and TRBJ2-1; TRBD1 or TRBD2 may be the D gene (5 bases each). The CDR3 loop spans 12 amino acids. V gave up 2 bases and J gave up 12 bases, with 11 bases separating them. CDR3 nucleotides: TGTGCCAGCAGTTTACGAGGGGTCGGGCAGTTCTTC. Protein: CASSLRGVGQFF.

This clonotype was recorded a few times. The V call is TRBV28, the J call TRBJ2-5; 7 nucleotides align to TRBD1. This CDR3 region has 15 residues. In germline, CDR1 is MDHEN, CDR2 SYDVKM. Losses at the gene ends were 3 bases for V and 7 bases for J; bases not matched to a gene: 11. The CDR3 loop reads CASSLPGQRGATQYF. The CDR3 nucleotides are TGTGCCAGCAGTTTGCCGGGACAGAGAGGTGCGACCCAGTACTTC. Supplemented by reference TRBV28 and TRBJ2-5, the full variable domain reads DVKVTQSSRYLVKRTGEKVFLECVQDMDHENMFWYRQDPGLGLRLIYFSYDVKMKEKGDIPEGYSVSREKKERFSLILESASTNQTSMYLCASSLPGQRGATQYFGPGTRLLVL.

The V and J genes are TRBV12-3 or TRBV12-4 and TRBJ2-7; TRBD1 might be the D (6 bases). The germline V and J ends were trimmed by 6 bases and 5 bases, with 11 bases remaining between them. The CDR3 covers 12 residues. CDR3 sequence: CASRRRGDEQYF. The DNA of the CDR3 is TGTGCCAGCAGACGCAGGGGAGACGAGCAGTACTTC.

The chain couples TRBV7-9 to TRBJ1-2, with D perhaps matching TRBD1 (5 bases). CDR1 is SEHNR and CDR2 is FQNEAQ in the germline V gene (reference sequence). This CDR3 is 12 amino acids long. Between the trimmed V and J ends, which lost 5 bases and 9 bases, there was a span of 13 bases. The CDR3 region is CASSRDGLRYTF. The CDR3 DNA reads as TGTGCCAGCAGCCGGGACGGTCTCCGCTACACCTTC. The entire variable domain, with the rest obtained from reference TRBV7-9 and TRBJ1-2, is as follows: DTGVSQNPRHKITKRGQNVTFRCDPISEHNRLYWYRQTLGQGPEFLTYFQNEAQLEKSRLLSDRFSAERPKGSFSTLEIQRTEQGDSAMYLCASSRDGLRYTFGSGTRLTVV.

The chain couples TRBV7-2 to TRBJ2-4, with D perhaps TRBD1 (5 bases). Trimming left V 1 base short and J 0 bases short, with 13 bases between. The CDR3 has 17 residues. CDR1 is SGHTA and CDR2 is FQGNSA in the germline V gene. CDR3 DNA sequence: TGTGCCAGCAGCTTAGGGATACAGGAACTAGCCAAAAACATTCAGTACTTC. Translated: CASSLGIQELAKNIQYF.